This TCR beta chain was documented in a study of T cells in Graves' hyperthyroidism and ophthalmopathy. CDR1 and CDR2 (germline): MDHEN, SYDVKM. CDR3 length: 16 residues. With 5 bases clipped from V and 5 bases from J, the junction kept 13 bases outside the gene matches. TCR beta CDR3 regions were amplified from RNA transcripts. A set of HTBI primers served as the primers for a first-round RT-PCR of the TCR CDR3. TCRdb itself ran the multiplex PCR reads through MiXCR, one entry per CDR3 protein. The profile shows about 150,000 distinct CDR3 sequences, around 21% of them singletons. This clonotype was picked up many times.

Material for sequencing was blood. The clonotype was recovered from a woman aged 50 to 60 with Graves' hyperthyroidism that later progressed to Graves' ophthalmopathy. The chain couples TRBV28 to TRBJ1-1, with TRBD1 matching over 8 bases. The CDR3 here is CASSRPSDRGGTEAFF. In DNA, the CDR3 is TGTGCCAGCAGTCGACCATCCGACAGGGGAGGGACTGAAGCTTTCTTT.